A single sample is the source of the 29 T cell receptor beta chains below, sequenced in a study of blood T cell repertoires in COVID-19. Only in-frame clones appear in the TCRdb table, and some are missing; sequencing was by immunoSEQ multiplex PCR. The sample consists of roughly 180,000 clones, roughly three quarters of them appearing once. Sequenced material: peripheral blood. The receptors derive from a man aged 60 to 75 with active or convalescent COVID-19.

This clone was recorded a few times. The chain carries TRBV9 and TRBJ1-5; D gene unclear. Trimming removed 4 bases from V and 6 bases from J, with 14 bases in between. CDR1 is SGDLS, CDR2 YYNGEE, per germline. The length of the CDR3 is 14 residues. Written as DNA, the CDR3 is TGTGCCAGCAGCTCCCGGTCGTCGAGTCAGCCCCAGCATTTT. The encoded protein is CASSSRSSSQPQHF.

The chain carries TRBV10-3 and TRBJ2-5; maybe TRBD1 (5 bases). The CDR3 covers 13 residues. The germline V gene has CDR1 ENHRY and CDR2 SYGVKD. V was pared by 10 bases and J by 0 bases, with 12 bases between. This CDR3 is CATAVQDQETQYF. The CDR3 DNA follows: TGTGCCACCGCCGTACAGGACCAAGAGACCCAGTACTTC.

The rearrangement uses TRBV7-2 and TRBJ1-3; weak D call: TRBD1 (6 bases). The CDR3 loop spans 15 amino acids. Per germline, CDR1 SGHTA and CDR2 FQGNSA. The germline V and J ends were trimmed by 5 bases and 1 base, with 12 bases remaining between them. The CDR3 nucleotides read TGTGCCAGCAGCGCGGACAGTATTTCTGGAAACACCATATATTTT. Residues: CASSADSISGNTIYF.

V and J are TRBV6-2 or TRBV6-3 and TRBJ2-7, with 11 bases aligning to TRBD2. The germline gives CDR1 MNHEY, CDR2 SVGEGT. With V trimmed by 4 bases and J by 4 bases, 3 bases remained unmatched. CDR3 length equals 14 residues. CDR3: CASSLAGGRYEQYF. In DNA, the CDR3 is TGTGCCAGCAGTTTAGCGGGAGGGAGATACGAGCAGTACTTC.

This sequence joins TRBV18 and TRBJ2-1, with 8 nucleotides matching TRBD2. Germline CDR1 KGHSH, CDR2 LQKENI. The trim removed 6 bases at V and 5 bases at J, leaving 12 bases unmatched. The CDR3 runs 16 residues. CDR3 amino acids: CASSATGRAHNNEQFF. The CDR3 DNA reads TGTGCCAGCTCCGCCACCGGGAGGGCTCACAACAATGAGCAGTTCTTC.

The rearrangement uses TRBV9 and TRBJ2-7, with D possibly matching TRBD1 (6 bases). Trimming pared 1 base from V and 2 bases from J, leaving 10 bases between. The CDR3 runs 14 residues. Germline V gene sequence: CDR1 SGDLS, CDR2 YYNGEE. This chain's CDR3 is CASSVSGVPYEQYF. CDR3 coding DNA: TGTGCCAGCAGCGTATCAGGGGTCCCCTACGAGCAGTACTTC.

This clone is a singleton in its sample. This chain links TRBV19 with TRBJ1-5; the D gene is possibly TRBD1 (6 bases). Trimming took off 5 bases at V and 2 bases at J, with 10 bases between the two ends. From germline, CDR1 is LNHDA and CDR2 SQIVND (reference sequence). CDR3 size: 14 residues. DNA for the CDR3: TGTGCCAGTAGTTCACACAGGGGCAATCAGCCCCAGCATTTT. Amino acids: CASSSHRGNQPQHF.

CDR3 sequence (DNA): TGTGCCAGCACTAACACCGGGGAGCTGTTTTTT. This gives the protein CASTNTGELFF. This chain uses TRBV9 with TRBJ2-2; D gene ambiguous. The CDR3 length is 11 residues. Germline V CDR1 and CDR2: SGDLS, YYNGEE. Trimming stripped 6 bases from V and 2 bases from J, with 2 bases between.

The J gene is TRBJ2-1, the V gene TRBV24-1, with 13 bases matching TRBD2. Germline V gene lookup returns CDR1 KGHDR and CDR2 SFDVKD. V trimming: 6 bases; J trimming: 0 bases; junction bases outside the gene matches: 4. This CDR3 comprises 17 residues. CDR3 amino acids: CATSSGLAGVSYNEQFF. The CDR3 coding sequence is TGTGCCACCAGTTCCGGACTAGCGGGAGTCTCCTACAATGAGCAGTTCTTC.

V usage is TRBV5-1 and J usage is TRBJ2-7; 9 bases align to TRBD2. Germline V lookup: CDR1 SGHRS, CDR2 YFSETQ. After removal of 4 bases from V and 4 bases from J, the junction contained 12 bases not matched to a gene. CDR3 size: 16 residues. The CDR3 here is CASSPGGAGGFYEQYF. In nucleotides, the CDR3 is TGCGCCAGCAGCCCCGGGGGAGCGGGGGGTTTTTACGAGCAGTACTTC. Filled out from reference TRBV5-1 and TRBJ2-7, the complete variable domain reads KAGVTQTPRYLIKTRGQQVTLSCSPISGHRSVSWYQQTPGQGLQFLFEYFSETQRNKGNFPGRFSGRQFSNSRSEMNVSTLELGDSALYLCASSPGGAGGFYEQYFGPGTRLTVT.

The V gene is TRBV5-5, the J gene TRBJ1-1; tentatively, D is TRBD1 (6 bases). Germline-derived CDR1 and CDR2 are SGHKS and YYEKEE (reference sequence). The germline V and J ends were trimmed by 4 bases and 5 bases, with 21 bases remaining between them. The CDR3 totals 16 residues. CDR3 sequence (DNA): TGTGCCAGCAGCGTCCGGGACACCCTTTCGAGGACTGAAGCTTTCTTT. Translated, it gives CASSVRDTLSRTEAFF. The full variable domain, in which reference TRBV5-5 and TRBJ1-1 provide the parts outside the CDR3, is DAGVTQSPTHLIKTRGQQVTLRCSPISGHKSVSWYQQVLGQGPQFIFQYYEKEERGRGNFPDRFSARQFPNYSSELNVNALLLGDSALYLCASSVRDTLSRTEAFFGQGTRLTVV.

The V call is TRBV7-2, the J call TRBJ1-1, with 7 bases identical to TRBD1. CDR3 length: 13 residues. Germline V gives CDR1 SGHTA, CDR2 FQGNSA. Trimming at V came to 1 base and at J to 7 bases, leaving 3 bases not matched to a gene. The CDR3 nucleotides are TGTGCCAGCAGCTTAGGAGGACAGGATGAAGCTTTCTTT. This codes for CASSLGGQDEAFF.

The CDR3 nucleotides read TGTGCCAGCAGTTCTATACGGGCGGGGAGGACCGGGGAGCTGTTTTTT. Translated, it gives CASSSIRAGRTGELFF. V gene TRBV11-3 combines with J gene TRBJ2-2, with D perhaps TRBD2 (6 bases). V lost 6 bases, J lost 5 bases, and 19 bases lay in between. CDR3 length equals 16 residues. The germline CDR1 and CDR2 sequences are SGHNT and YENEEA.

The V call is TRBV7-2, the J call TRBJ2-3, with D perhaps TRBD2 (6 bases). CDR3 length: 16 amino acids. Per the germline V gene, CDR1 is SGHTA and CDR2 is FQGNSA. Trimming took off 0 bases at V and 3 bases at J, with 13 bases between the two ends. The CDR3 nucleotides read TGTGCCAGCAGCTTAGCGCGGGGTGTAGGGACAGATACGCAGTATTTT. It codes for CASSLARGVGTDTQYF.

This clone was recorded at least ten times. This chain uses TRBV19 with TRBJ1-1; D is uncertain. CDR3 size: 13 residues. The germline V gene encodes CDR1 LNHDA and CDR2 SQIVND (reference sequence). V was pared by 5 bases and J by 10 bases, with 17 bases between. CDR3 in DNA: TGTGCCAGTAGTGAAGATAATACGGTCGGAGCTTTCTTT. Translating gives CASSEDNTVGAFF.

This chain links TRBV3-1 (or the pseudogene TRBV3-2) with TRBJ2-1; tentatively, D is TRBD2 (5 bases). V was shortened by 1 base and J by 4 bases, with 17 bases between the two germline ends. The germline V gene encodes CDR1 LGHDT and CDR2 YNNKEL (reference sequence). The CDR3 is made up of 17 amino acids. Here the CDR3 DNA reads TGTGCCAGCAGCCAAGCGGCGTTTAGAGGGCCTTACAATGAGCAGTTCTTC. It translates to CASSQAAFRGPYNEQFF.

The V call is TRBV28, the J call TRBJ2-7; the match to TRBD1 covers 12 bases. V lost 8 bases and J lost 6; bases outside the gene matches: 11. The CDR3 is 15 residues long. CDR1 is MDHEN and CDR2 is SYDVKM in the germline V gene. The DNA for the CDR3 is TGTGCCAGCTCCGCCCCGGGACAGGGGGCGGGCGAGCAGTACTTC. It is translated as CASSAPGQGAGEQYF.

This clone has just one count. The chain recombines TRBV10-3 with TRBJ2-5; D remains ambiguous. Trimming took 0 bases from V and 10 from J, leaving 12 bases between them. Germline assignment: CDR1 ENHRY and CDR2 SYGVKD. This CDR3 comprises 13 residues. CDR3 protein: CAISESSGVDQYF. CDR3 nucleotides: TGTGCCATCAGTGAGTCGTCGGGTGTAGACCAGTACTTC.

The rearrangement uses TRBV7-3 and TRBJ2-3, with 12 bases fitting TRBD1. V was clipped by 0 bases and J by 6 bases; unmatched bases: 7. This CDR3 has 17 residues. Per germline, CDR1 SGHTA and CDR2 FQGTGA. CDR3 amino acids: CASSLTGTGGASDTQYF. The CDR3 DNA follows: TGTGCCAGCAGCTTAACCGGGACAGGGGGCGCCTCGGATACGCAGTATTTT.

This clone was observed at least ten times. Other DNA sequences in the sample encode the same CDR3. The chain couples TRBV27 to TRBJ1-2; maybe TRBD1 (5 bases). The CDR3 loop spans 14 amino acids. V was cut by 0 bases and J by 4 bases, with 9 bases left in between. CDR1 and CDR2 from the germline V gene are MNHEY and SMNVEV (reference sequence). CDR3 protein: CASSLSGQGYGYTF. The CDR3 bases are TGTGCCAGCAGTTTATCGGGGCAGGGCTATGGCTACACCTTC.

The rearrangement joins TRBV27 to TRBJ1-6, with 11 bases aligning to TRBD1. Germline V gene lookup returns CDR1 MNHEY and CDR2 SMNVEV (reference sequence). Trimming cost V 5 bases and J 7 bases; bases outside gene matches: 10. The CDR3 is 17 residues long. Here the CDR3 reads CASSPWTGGGSNSPLHF. The CDR3 region has the DNA TGTGCCAGCAGTCCCTGGACAGGGGGCGGTTCGAATTCACCCCTCCACTTT.

CDR3 sequence (DNA): TGTGCCACCTTACTTCTGCGGGGTAACAATGAGCAGTTCTTC. This sequence encodes CATLLLRGNNEQFF. The V call is TRBV2, the J call TRBJ2-1, with D possibly being TRBD2 (6 bases). V lost 10 bases and J lost 5, with 18 bases in between. CDR1 is SNHLY and CDR2 is FYNNEI in the germline V gene. The CDR3 is made up of 14 amino acids.

The chain combines TRBV24-1 with TRBJ1-2, with D maybe TRBD1 (6 bases). The ends were cut back, 4 bases at V and 4 bases at J, with 12 bases in the middle. The germline V gene encodes CDR1 KGHDR and CDR2 SFDVKD. The CDR3 is 14 residues long. CDR3 nucleotides: TGTGCCACCAGTGAGTCCGGGACAAGCTATGGCTACACCTTC. Its protein product is CATSESGTSYGYTF.

The J gene is TRBJ2-5, the V gene TRBV2, with D perhaps matching TRBD2 (7 bases). The CDR3 contains 11 residues. Germline V gene data show CDR1 as SNHLY and CDR2 as FYNNEI. The CDR3 sequence: CATGGTETQYF. As DNA, the CDR3 is TGTGCTACGGGGGGCACCGAGACCCAGTACTTC.

The rearrangement links TRBV28 to TRBJ2-6, with TRBD2 matching over 9 bases. The CDR3 totals 18 residues. J gave up 1 base and V 7 bases, and 11 bases lay outside the gene matches. Per germline, CDR1 MDHEN and CDR2 SYDVKM. The CDR3 sequence: CASTLGAGGPSGANVLTF. CDR3 in DNA: TGTGCCAGCACCCTCGGGGCGGGAGGGCCTTCTGGGGCCAACGTCCTGACTTTC. The entire variable domain, with the rest obtained from reference TRBV28 and TRBJ2-6, is as follows: DVKVTQSSRYLVKRTGEKVFLECVQDMDHENMFWYRQDPGLGLRLIYFSYDVKMKEKGDIPEGYSVSREKKERFSLILESASTNQTSMYLCASTLGAGGPSGANVLTFGAGSRLTVL.

The chain joins TRBV20-1 to TRBJ2-7, with TRBD1 as a possible D gene (5 bases). V was clipped by 3 bases and J by 4 bases, with 13 bases between them. CDR1 and CDR2 (germline): DFQATT, SNEGSKA (reference sequence). The CDR3 totals 13 residues. DNA for the CDR3: TGCAGTGCTAGTTTGACAGTTCCATACGAGCAGTACTTC. Its protein is CSASLTVPYEQYF.

This sequence joins TRBV28 and TRBJ1-2; D unresolved. CDR3 length: 12 amino acids. V was shortened by 11 bases and J by 2 bases, with 12 bases between the two germline ends. Germline assignment: CDR1 MDHEN and CDR2 SYDVKM. CDR3 sequence: CACRVHNYGYTF. CDR3 coding DNA: TGTGCCTGCCGGGTGCACAACTATGGCTACACCTTC.

The chain couples TRBV7-9 to TRBJ2-5; 9 bases fit TRBD2. With 1 base clipped from V and 2 bases from J, the junction kept 5 bases outside the gene matches. CDR1 and CDR2 from the germline V gene are SEHNR and FQNEAQ (reference sequence). The length of the CDR3 is 16 residues. The CDR3 region is CASSLVPSGDQETQYF. As DNA, the CDR3 is TGTGCCAGCAGCTTAGTCCCTAGCGGGGATCAAGAGACCCAGTACTTC.

The chain links TRBV6-6 to TRBJ1-2, with TRBD1 matching over 7 bases. Looked up from germline, CDR1 is MNHNY and CDR2 is SVGAGI (reference sequence). After removal of 6 bases from V and 2 bases from J, the junction contained 12 bases not matched to a gene. The CDR3 runs 16 residues. CDR3 in amino acids: CASRGPYDRANYGYTF. As DNA, the CDR3 is TGTGCCAGCAGGGGCCCCTACGACAGGGCGAACTATGGCTACACCTTC.